The sequence of this T cell receptor beta chain was determined in a study of CD8 T cells in ankylosing spondylitis. TCRdb re-analysed the 5' RACE reads in MiXCR, keeping a single row per CDR3 protein. Of some 270,000 distinct CDR3 sequences detected, 15% to 20% appear once; the ten largest clones hold about a third. Germline CDR1 MNHEY, CDR2 SMNVEV (reference sequence). This CDR3 contains 14 residues. V dropped 6 bases and J dropped 2; count of bases not matched to a gene: 4. The sequence came from a male donor with ankylosing spondylitis or in good health (not recorded which). The sample comprised blood, either unsorted or a sorted T cell fraction (not recorded which). The chain joins TRBV27 to TRBJ2-5, with 9 bases matching TRBD1. For the CDR3, the DNA is TGTGCCAGCAGCGGACAGGGGATACAAGAGACCCAGTACTTC. Amino acids: CASSGQGIQETQYF.